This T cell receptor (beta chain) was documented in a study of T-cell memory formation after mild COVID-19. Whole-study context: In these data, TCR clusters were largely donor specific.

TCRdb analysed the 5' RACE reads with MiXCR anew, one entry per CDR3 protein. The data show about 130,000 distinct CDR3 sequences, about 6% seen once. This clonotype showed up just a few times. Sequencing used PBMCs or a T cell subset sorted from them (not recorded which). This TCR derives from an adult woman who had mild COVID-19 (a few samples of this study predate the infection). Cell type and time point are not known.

CDR3 sequence (DNA): TGTGCCAGCAGCTTACGGGCCCACGGCTATGGCTACACCTTC. Its protein is CASSLRAHGYGYTF. The gene calls are TRBV7-2 and TRBJ1-2; no clear D. Germline CDR1 is SGHTA and CDR2 is FQGNSA. The CDR3 spans 14 residues. The ends were cut back, 2 bases at V and 4 bases at J, with 11 bases in the middle.